This T cell receptor (beta chain) was identified in a study of blood T cell repertoires in COVID-19. On the study more broadly: Researchers got acute and convalescent COVID-19 samples from the United States, Italy and Spain. The analysed material was cDNA or gDNA that came from T cells, B-cell-depleted T cells, or PBMCs.

The CDR3 contains 15 residues. Trimming removed 0 bases at V and 0 bases at J, with 9 bases between. The germline CDR1 and CDR2 sequences are SGHNT and YYREEE (reference sequence). Per the study methods: By means of reference gene primer amplification, nucleated cell counts were estimated. This table comes from immunoSEQ multiplex PCR, and its TCRdb copy is limited to in-frame clones, with some not included. V, J and clone size are those of that table, while D and trimming were read from the DNA. This sample has roughly 170,000 clones, with around nine tenths found just once. What was sequenced was peripheral blood. The TCR originated in a woman younger than 30 who had recovered from COVID-19. The V and J genes are TRBV5-4 and TRBJ1-2, with a weak D call TRBD1 (5 bases). In DNA, the CDR3 is TGTGCCAGCAGCTTGGACAGGTCCTCTAACTATGGCTACACCTTC. Translation gives CASSLDRSSNYGYTF.